This T cell receptor beta chain stems from a study of T-cell reconstitution after alpha-beta-depleted transplantation in children. A library of TCRbeta sequences, prepared with unique molecular identifiers, was generated. TCRdb re-derived calls from the PCR reads in MiXCR, one entry per CDR3 protein. The data show roughly 220,000 distinct CDR3 sequences, around 9.7% seen once. This clonotype was observed a few times. This may be a read error: a much more frequent sequence differs by one nucleotide. Germline V lookup: CDR1 SGHVS, CDR2 FQNEAQ. This CDR3 has 13 amino acids. The material sequenced was PBMCs from the stem cell graft donor, taken from the stem cell graft. The rearrangement links TRBV7-8 to TRBJ1-5; D gene unclear. The source of this sequence is a human donor who donated a stem cell graft to a child with SCID. DNA for the CDR3: TGTGTCAGCACCTTCGGGGTCCGGCAGCCCCAGCATTTT. Its protein product is CVSTFGVRQPQHF. Based on the CDR3 plus reference TRBV7-8 and TRBJ1-5, the full variable domain is GAGVSQSPRYKVAKRGQDVALRCDPISGHVSLFWYQQALGQGPEFLTYFQNEAQLDKSGLPSDRFFAERPEGSVSTLKIQRTQQEDSAVYLCVSTFGVRQPQHFGDGTRLSIL.